These T cell receptor beta chains were read from a single sample in a study of blood T cell repertoires in COVID-19. TCRdb's copy holds only in-frame clones and misses some; the assay was immunoSEQ multiplex PCR. The table has 30,000 to 45,000 clones, about 86% seen once. Sequenced sample: peripheral blood. These receptors were taken from a woman between 65 and 79 years old with active COVID-19. Both conserved end residues are part of each CDR3. Fields, in order: clone size, J gene, V gene, CDR3 protein. Size is omitted from some rows. Given values are once, few, many or a class for expanded clones.

-	TRBJ1-1	TRBV7-2	CASSLSGLNTEAFF
once	TRBJ1-1	TRBV4-3	CASSLRGSGTEAFF
few	TRBJ2-2	TRBV2	CASSRTGVGGELFF
-	TRBJ1-1	TRBV6-6	CASIGGGGDTEAFF
-	TRBJ1-1	TRBV18	CASSSQFSMNTEAFF
-	TRBJ2-5	TRBV2	CASSEDLRETQYF
-	TRBJ2-3	TRBV6-2/TRBV6-3	CASSHPGDRGADTQYF
-	TRBJ1-2	TRBV28	CASSLVSSYGYTF
-	TRBJ1-3	TRBV3-1/TRBV3-2	CASSPQGWGNTIYF
-	TRBJ2-1	TRBV2	CASIERSGKHNEQFF
-	TRBJ1-1	TRBV14	CASSQEKRGMRTEAFF
-	TRBJ1-4	TRBV11-2	CASTAGGASNEKLFF
-	TRBJ2-3	TRBV7-9	CASSLTVQSTDTQYF
-	TRBJ2-5	TRBV9	CASSVDLSLETQYF
-	TRBJ1-6	TRBV28	CASSLDGTGTGGSPLHF
-	TRBJ2-2	TRBV13	CASSSHRWAGTGELFF
-	TRBJ1-1	TRBV11-3	CASEYSGWSTEAFF
once	TRBJ1-1	TRBV20-1	CSASEGRGVEAFF
once	TRBJ1-2	TRBV28	CASSGQYGYTF
-	TRBJ2-1	TRBV4-3	CASSQRASGGAGEQFF
once	TRBJ2-1	TRBV5-1	CASSWESGGSSYNEQFF
-	TRBJ2-7	TRBV28	CASSSGGSSYEQYF
few	TRBJ2-7	TRBV7-8	CASSPHRTRNSYEQYF
-	TRBJ2-1	TRBV3-1/TRBV3-2	CASSQDRVGNEQFF
-	TRBJ2-7	TRBV6-6	CASSYKDMKPSYEQYF
-	TRBJ2-1	TRBV12-3/TRBV12-4	CASRIGNEQFF
-	TRBJ1-2	TRBV7-2	CASSLGGTGSSYGYTF
-	TRBJ2-3	TRBV6-4	CASSEQGAGTDTQYF
-	TRBJ2-3	TRBV10-3	CAIRDSGTGPDTQYF
once	TRBJ1-2	TRBV12-5	CASAREAGDIYGYTF
-	TRBJ1-3	TRBV2	CASSEMIDTIYF
few	TRBJ1-1	TRBV24-1	CATNEGSLGFRTEAFF